One sample yielded the 18 T cell receptor beta chains listed below, sequenced in a study of spatial heterogeneity in lung cancer. The time point is: sample taken at primary tumor resection. Without sorting, whole RNA was sequenced from tumor, nontumor lung or frozen PBMC. TCRdb ran MiXCR on the 5' RACE reads and lists one entry per CDR3 protein. Among about 12,000 distinct CDR3 sequences, 5.5% to 7.5% were seen once, and the ten largest hold approximately 10%. The specimen was normal lung tissue next to the tumor, collected at surgery. The receptors here all came from a male donor with early-stage non-small cell lung cancer.

The table lists this clonotype with many counts. V and J are TRBV30 and TRBJ2-2; D remains ambiguous. V was clipped by 3 bases and J by 5 bases, with 16 bases between them. CDR3 length equals 15 residues. Germline V gives CDR1 GTSNPN, CDR2 SVGIG (reference sequence). The CDR3 is CAWRSMRNRTGELFF. CDR3 nucleotide sequence: TGTGCCTGGAGATCTATGCGGAATCGGACCGGGGAGCTGTTTTTT.

The sample holds many counts of this clonotype. The J gene is TRBJ2-3, the V gene TRBV14, with 8 bases fitting TRBD1. CDR3 length: 15 amino acids. Trimming at V came to 1 base and at J to 4 bases, leaving 4 bases not matched to a gene. Per the germline V gene, CDR1 is SGHDN and CDR2 is FVKESK. CDR3 nucleotides: TGTGCCAGCAGCCAAGGGTGGACAGGGTCAGATACGCAGTATTTT. It encodes CASSQGWTGSDTQYF.

This clonotype was seen repeatedly, ten times or more. The chain is built from TRBV7-9 and TRBJ2-2; TRBD2 matches at 9 bases. This CDR3 spans 17 amino acids. The germline CDR1 and CDR2 sequences are SEHNR and FQNEAQ (reference sequence). The trim removed 1 base at V and 5 bases at J, leaving 8 bases unmatched. For the CDR3, the DNA is TGTGCCAGCAGCTTAGAGGCGGGAGGGCCGGCTACCGGGGAGCTGTTTTTT. Amino acids: CASSLEAGGPATGELFF.

This clonotype was seen repeatedly, ten times or more. The chain combines TRBV5-1 with TRBJ2-2; possibly TRBD1 for D (6 bases). V dropped 4 bases and J dropped 4 bases, with 17 bases sitting between them. Germline V gene data show CDR1 as SGHRS and CDR2 as YFSETQ. The CDR3 extends over 16 amino acids. The CDR3 loop is CASSDRDRLGTGELFF. The CDR3 bases are TGCGCCAGCAGCGATCGAGACAGGCTCGGCACCGGGGAGCTGTTTTTT.

This clonotype was counted at least ten times. The chain combines TRBV4-1 with TRBJ2-2; D unclear. Trimming removed 0 bases at V and 6 bases at J, with 8 bases between. CDR3 length equals 14 residues. The germline V gene encodes CDR1 MGHRA and CDR2 YSYEKL. The CDR3 DNA sequence: TGCGCCAGCAGCCAAGATCTTGTCCCCGGGGAGCTGTTTTTT. This encodes CASSQDLVPGELFF.

This clonotype was counted many times. V usage is TRBV5-5 and J usage is TRBJ2-7; no clear D gene. The CDR3 totals 14 residues. Per the germline V gene, CDR1 is SGHKS and CDR2 is YYEKEE (reference sequence). V gave up 0 bases and J gave up 0 bases, with 7 bases separating them. CDR3 sequence (DNA): TGTGCCAGCAGCTTGGGGGGTAACTCCTACGAGCAGTACTTC. Amino acids: CASSLGGNSYEQYF.

This clonotype has at least ten counts. The chain has TRBV5-6 and TRBJ2-3; TRBD1 agrees at 8 bases. There are 15 residues in the CDR3. Losses at the gene ends were 2 bases for V and 2 bases for J; bases not matched to a gene: 4. Germline CDR1 reads SGHDT; CDR2 reads YYEEEE. The CDR3 region is CASSLPRGPTDTQYF. CDR3 DNA: TGTGCCAGCAGCTTACCCAGGGGGCCCACAGATACGCAGTATTTT.

This clonotype came up many times. The chain employs TRBV30 and TRBJ2-7, with D tentatively TRBD2 (5 bases). From germline, CDR1 is GTSNPN and CDR2 SVGIG (reference sequence). This CDR3 comprises 12 residues. The germline V and J ends were trimmed by 6 bases and 2 bases, with 11 bases remaining between them. The CDR3, as DNA: TGTGCCTGCAACTCCGGGACCTACGAGCAGTACTTC. Translated: CACNSGTYEQYF. Combining the CDR3 with reference TRBV30 and TRBJ2-7 gives the whole variable domain SQTIHQWPATLVQPVGSPLSLECTVEGTSNPNLYWYRQAAGRGLQLLFYSVGIGQISSEVPQNLSASRPQDRQFILSSKKLLLSDSGFYLCACNSGTYEQYFGPGTRLTVT.

This chain uses TRBV12-5 with TRBJ1-1; the D gene is possibly TRBD1 (5 bases). With 1 base removed from V and 5 bases from J, the gap between germline ends came to 14 bases. The V gene's germline CDR1 is LGHNT and CDR2 FRNRAP. The CDR3 consists of 15 residues. DNA of the CDR3: TGTGCTAGTGGTTTGGCGGGGACGCTTCCGACTGAAGCTTTCTTT. This translates into CASGLAGTLPTEAFF.

At least ten counts were recorded for this clonotype. This sequence joins TRBV19 and TRBJ2-1; the D is unclear. V shed 3 bases and J shed 8 bases, with 14 bases lying between them. The CDR3 extends over 14 amino acids. Per the germline V gene, CDR1 is LNHDA and CDR2 is SQIVND (reference sequence). CDR3 DNA: TGTGCCAGTAGTATTTCCCCCGCTAGTGATGAGCAGTTCTTC. Encoded protein: CASSISPASDEQFF.

At least ten counts were recorded for this clonotype. CDR3 sequence reads: CASRPRGRDTEAFF. In DNA form, the CDR3 reads TGTGCCAGCAGGCCCAGGGGAAGGGACACTGAAGCTTTCTTT. The chain recombines TRBV6-5 with TRBJ1-1; D is possibly TRBD1 (6 bases). The CDR3 totals 14 residues. Deletions cut 6 bases from V and 3 bases from J, with 14 bases between. Germline V gene lookup returns CDR1 MNHEY and CDR2 SVGAGI.

This clonotype has ten or more counts. This chain joins TRBV29-1 and TRBJ2-1; 9 bases map to TRBD2. Germline assignment: CDR1 SQVTM and CDR2 ANQGSEA. CDR3 length: 15 amino acids. J gave up 3 bases and V 3 bases, and 6 bases lay outside the gene matches. The CDR3 loop is CSVDPAGGSYNEQFF. The CDR3, as DNA: TGCAGCGTTGACCCCGCGGGAGGGAGCTACAATGAGCAGTTCTTC.

This clonotype occurred a few times. In nucleotides, the CDR3 is TGCGCCAGCAGCCCTCACGATTCGACCGGGGAGCTGTTTTTT. This encodes CASSPHDSTGELFF. The chain employs TRBV5-1 and TRBJ2-2, with D hard to call. Between the trimmed V and J ends, which lost 4 bases and 5 bases, there was a span of 12 bases. Germline lookup yields CDR1 SGHRS and CDR2 YFSETQ. The CDR3 sequence is 14 residues long.

This clonotype has at least ten counts. The CDR3 region has the DNA TGTGCCAGCAGCTTCTACAGGGTTTCAGATTCACCCCTCCACTTT. This sequence encodes CASSFYRVSDSPLHF. The J gene is TRBJ1-6, the V gene TRBV2, with D possibly TRBD1 on 6 matching bases. V lost 6 bases, J lost 8 bases, and 17 bases lay in between. This CDR3 comprises 15 residues. Per the germline V gene, CDR1 is SNHLY and CDR2 is FYNNEI.

Ten or more counts support this clonotype. This sequence joins TRBV6-6 and TRBJ1-1, with D possibly TRBD1 on 5 matching bases. This CDR3 region has 14 residues. V gave up 4 bases and J gave up 1 base, with 10 bases separating them. CDR1 and CDR2 (germline): MNHNY, SVGAGI (reference sequence). In DNA, the CDR3 is TGTGCCAGCAGTTTATCAGGGTGGAACACTGAAGCTTTCTTT. This codes for CASSLSGWNTEAFF.

This clonotype was detected ten times or more. The rearrangement uses TRBV28 and TRBJ1-4; TRBD1 might be the D (5 bases). Germline loops: CDR1 MDHEN, CDR2 SYDVKM. CDR3 length: 14 amino acids. V was trimmed by 4 bases and J by 14 bases, leaving 20 bases between them. The CDR3 nucleotides are TGTGCCAGCAGTTCCCGGGGACCTTCCGATACTCTGTTTTTT. Protein product: CASSSRGPSDTLFF.

The rearrangement uses TRBV5-1 and TRBJ2-2; possibly TRBD1 for D (5 bases). V was trimmed by 7 bases and J by 0 bases, leaving 10 bases between them. Looked up from germline, CDR1 is SGHRS and CDR2 is YFSETQ. This CDR3 region has 14 residues. The CDR3 nucleotides read TGCGCCAGCTATGGGGCTCCGAACACCGGGGAGCTGTTTTTT. Translating gives CASYGAPNTGELFF.

This clonotype was recorded a few times. The chain links TRBV15 to TRBJ2-3; D may match TRBD1 or TRBD2 (5 bases each). CDR3 length: 14 amino acids. Trimming cost V 0 bases and J 3 bases, with 7 bases left between them. Germline-derived CDR1 and CDR2 are LNHNV and YYDKDF (reference sequence). CDR3 loop: CATSRDGGTDTQYF. The CDR3 DNA follows: TGTGCCACCAGCAGAGATGGGGGTACAGATACGCAGTATTTT.